Below, 14 T cell receptor beta chains from the same sample are listed, as sequenced in a study of T cell responses to AZD1222 COVID-19 vaccine (dated by TCRdb to about 2021). Receptor amplification or capture employed the immunoSEQ multiplex PCR assay. Sourced from immuneACCESS, this table was stored by TCRdb with only in-frame sequences that have V and J called. A share of the clones is absent; for the studies checked, an unresolved V gene accounts for under half, and the remainder has no known explanation. Recorded for this sample are around 160,000 clones; approximately 90% of them occurred a single time. About 5% of the sample goes to the ten largest clones. Interpreted using the paper, the time point label stands for: baseline before first vaccination. The source material was peripheral blood, sampled on day 0 of AZD1222 vaccination. The receptors derive from an adult in good health.

This chain links TRBV6-2 or TRBV6-3 with TRBJ1-5; 9 positions agree with TRBD1. This CDR3 comprises 16 residues. Looked up from germline, CDR1 is MNHEY and CDR2 is SVGEGT. Trimming took 3 bases from V and 1 from J; bases not matched to a gene: 4. Here the CDR3 reads CASSYWTGDSNQPQHF. CDR3 nucleotides: TGTGCCAGCAGTTATTGGACAGGGGACAGCAATCAGCCCCAGCATTTT.

This rearrangement joins TRBV12-5 to TRBJ2-7, with 11 bases lining up with TRBD2. The CDR3 length is 17 residues. V lost 1 base to trimming and J lost 2 bases; unmatched junction nucleotides: 7. Germline assignment: CDR1 LGHNT and CDR2 FRNRAP. The CDR3 DNA follows: TGTGCTAGTGGTTTGGATACAACTAGCGGGAGAGCCTACGAGCAGTACTTC. Residues: CASGLDTTSGRAYEQYF.

V is TRBV27 and J is TRBJ2-1, with TRBD2 matching 12 bases. Germline assignment: CDR1 MNHEY and CDR2 SMNVEV (reference sequence). The CDR3 is made up of 18 amino acids. After removal of 2 bases from V and 9 bases from J, the junction contained 14 bases not matched to a gene. The CDR3 DNA follows: TGTGCCAGCAGTTTACGGGACCCGACTAGCGGGAGAAGTGGTGAGCAGTTCTTC. This codes for CASSLRDPTSGRSGEQFF.

The J gene is TRBJ1-1, the V gene TRBV18; 9 bases agree with TRBD1. J gave up 3 bases and V 5 bases, and 10 bases lay outside the gene matches. The germline V gene encodes CDR1 KGHSH and CDR2 LQKENI. CDR3 size: 16 residues. The CDR3 nucleotides are TGTGCCAGCTCAGTGGGACAGGGATTTTCCTACACTGAAGCTTTCTTT. Protein product: CASSVGQGFSYTEAFF.

This chain joins TRBV5-4 and TRBJ2-5; TRBD2 agrees at 9 bases. Germline V gene sequence: CDR1 SGHNT, CDR2 YYREEE (reference sequence). Trimming cost V 4 bases and J 2 bases; bases outside gene matches: 6. This CDR3 contains 15 residues. The CDR3 protein is CASSPGTSRQETQYF. CDR3 bases: TGTGCCAGCAGCCCCGGGACTAGCAGACAAGAGACCCAGTACTTC.

The chain joins TRBV5-1 to TRBJ2-1; 12 positions match TRBD1. The germline V gene encodes CDR1 SGHRS and CDR2 YFSETQ. The CDR3 contains 17 residues. The trim removed 0 bases at V and 2 bases at J, leaving 3 bases unmatched. The CDR3 protein is CASSLGDRGRTYNEQFF. Written as DNA, the CDR3 is TGCGCCAGCAGCTTGGGGGACAGGGGGCGGACCTACAATGAGCAGTTCTTC.

The gene calls are TRBV5-4 and TRBJ1-2; unclear D gene. Germline assignment: CDR1 SGHNT and CDR2 YYREEE (reference sequence). Trimming shortened V by 4 bases and J by 7 bases, and 17 bases separated the two germline ends. The CDR3 spans 14 residues. CDR3 bases: TGTGCCAGCAGCCCTCCCGACGCCCCTGGTGGCTACACCTTC. Translating gives CASSPPDAPGGYTF.

This chain links TRBV29-1 with TRBJ2-7, with TRBD2 identical over 12 bases. This CDR3 is built from 14 residues. The V gene's germline CDR1 is SQVTM and CDR2 ANQGSEA. V lost 4 bases, J lost 6 bases, and 7 bases stayed unmatched. The CDR3 DNA is TGCAGCGTTGGGCCGACTAGCGGGAGCCGCGAGCAGTACTTC. It specifies CSVGPTSGSREQYF.

This clone was picked up a small number of times. The chain links TRBV28 to TRBJ2-7, with no clear D. Trimming left V 2 bases short and J 5 bases short, with 13 bases between. Germline V gene lookup returns CDR1 MDHEN and CDR2 SYDVKM. CDR3 length: 14 amino acids. The chain's CDR3 is CASSLVSGTHEQYF. The CDR3 region has the DNA TGTGCCAGCAGTTTAGTCTCAGGAACGCACGAGCAGTACTTC.

The chain combines TRBV7-2 with TRBJ2-3, with TRBD1 identical over 9 bases. Germline CDR1 is SGHTA and CDR2 is FQGNSA. Unmatched junction bases numbered 4, after V lost 4 bases and J lost 14 bases. CDR3 length: 11 amino acids. CDR3 protein: CASSSGQGRYF. The CDR3 nucleotides read TGTGCCAGCAGCTCAGGACAGGGGAGGTATTTT.

The chain employs TRBV7-2 and TRBJ2-5; D may be TRBD2 (6 bases). The CDR3 has 16 amino acids. Trimming left V 0 bases short and J 4 bases short, with 15 bases between. Germline V lookup: CDR1 SGHTA, CDR2 FQGNSA. CDR3 nucleotide sequence: TGTGCCAGCAGCTTAGCGTTGGCGGGGAATGCAGAGACCCAGTACTTC. Amino acids: CASSLALAGNAETQYF.

V is TRBV6-5 and J is TRBJ2-1; tentatively, D is TRBD2 (6 bases). The CDR3 extends over 14 amino acids. CDR1 is MNHEY and CDR2 is SVGAGI in the germline V gene. The ends were cut back, 2 bases at V and 8 bases at J, with 13 bases in the middle. The CDR3 nucleotides are TGTGCCAGCAGTTACCGGACTACCCACGATGAGCAGTTCTTC. Translated: CASSYRTTHDEQFF.

V is TRBV7-2 and J is TRBJ1-2; D is undetermined. With 2 bases removed from V and 4 bases from J, the gap between germline ends came to 20 bases. CDR1 and CDR2 from the germline V gene are SGHTA and FQGNSA. The length of the CDR3 is 17 residues. The CDR3 region has the DNA TGTGCCAGCAGCTTAAACCCCGACCGAGTTAGAGCCTATGGCTACACCTTC. Translated: CASSLNPDRVRAYGYTF.

The chain couples TRBV6-1 to TRBJ1-2; the D gene is possibly TRBD1 (6 bases). This CDR3 is 16 amino acids long. The germline V gene has CDR1 MNHNS and CDR2 SASEGT. V was trimmed by 3 bases and J by 4 bases, leaving 18 bases between them. The CDR3 region has the DNA TGTGCCAGCAGTGACATTTTGACAGGAAACTCCTATGGCTACACCTTC. It encodes CASSDILTGNSYGYTF.